This T cell receptor beta chain comes out of a study of blood T cell repertoires in COVID-19. Membership in each cohort depended on participant-reported clinical history. Recovered status applied to Cohort 3 donors who had two consecutive negative PCRs. It also applied to those with clearance or with symptom resolution. Note on this clone: Distinct nucleotide sequences in the sample also encode this CDR3.

The length of the CDR3 is 13 residues. CDR1 is SGHTA, CDR2 FQGNSA, per germline. V gave up 4 bases and J gave up 5 bases; unmatched junction bases: 1. As originally analysed: Reference gene primer amplification gave nucleated cell count estimates. TCRdb's table, derived via immunoSEQ multiplex PCR, lists solely in-frame clones and lacks some. The DNA was the basis for D and trimming; V, J and clone size are from that table. Of more than 200,000 clones listed, 85% to 95% are singletons. The chain links TRBV7-2 to TRBJ2-2; 7 nucleotides match TRBD1. Input material: PBMCs or T cells enriched from blood (not recorded which). The origin of this receptor is a woman aged 18-30 years who had recovered from COVID-19. The CDR3 sequence: CASSSQGTGELFF. CDR3 nucleotide sequence: TGTGCCAGCAGCTCACAGGGGACCGGGGAGCTGTTTTTT.